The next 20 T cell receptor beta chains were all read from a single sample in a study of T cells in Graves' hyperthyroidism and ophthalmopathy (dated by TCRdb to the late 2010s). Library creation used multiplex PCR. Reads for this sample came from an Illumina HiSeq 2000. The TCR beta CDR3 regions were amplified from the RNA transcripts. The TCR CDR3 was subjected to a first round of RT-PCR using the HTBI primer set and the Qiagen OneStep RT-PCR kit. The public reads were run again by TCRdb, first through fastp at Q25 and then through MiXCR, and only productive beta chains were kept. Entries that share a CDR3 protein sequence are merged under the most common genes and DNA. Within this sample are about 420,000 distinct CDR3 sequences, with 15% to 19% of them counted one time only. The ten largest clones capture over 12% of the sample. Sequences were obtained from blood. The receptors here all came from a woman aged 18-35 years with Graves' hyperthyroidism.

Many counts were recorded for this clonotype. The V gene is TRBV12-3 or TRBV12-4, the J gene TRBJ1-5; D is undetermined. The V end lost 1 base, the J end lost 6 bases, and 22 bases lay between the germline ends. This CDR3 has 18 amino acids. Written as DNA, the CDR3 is TGTGCCAGCAGTTTAGTTAGCAACCCCGGGGTGATTCGTCAGCCCCAGCATTTT. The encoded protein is CASSLVSNPGVIRQPQHF.

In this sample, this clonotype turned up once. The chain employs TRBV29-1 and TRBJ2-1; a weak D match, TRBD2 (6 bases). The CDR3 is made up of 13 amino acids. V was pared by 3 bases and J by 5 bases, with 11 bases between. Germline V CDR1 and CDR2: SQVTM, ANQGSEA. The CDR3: CSVEGRRDNEQFF. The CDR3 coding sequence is TGCAGCGTTGAGGGCAGGAGGGACAATGAGCAGTTCTTC.

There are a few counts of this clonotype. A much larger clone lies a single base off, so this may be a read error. The CDR3, as DNA: TGTGCCAGCAGCTTGGGACTAGCGGAGGCCTACGGGCAGTACTTC. Translation gives CASSLGLAEAYGQYF. The chain carries TRBV13 and TRBJ2-7, with 11 bases identical to TRBD2. CDR3 length: 15 residues. CDR1 and CDR2 from the germline V gene are PRHDT and FYEKMQ (reference sequence).

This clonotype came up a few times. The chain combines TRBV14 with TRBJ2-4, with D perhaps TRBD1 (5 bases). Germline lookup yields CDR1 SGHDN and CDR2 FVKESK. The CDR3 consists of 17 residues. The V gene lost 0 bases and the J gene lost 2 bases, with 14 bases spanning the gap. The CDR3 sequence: CASSQDGWGISKNIQYF. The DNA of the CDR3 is TGTGCCAGCAGCCAAGATGGCTGGGGCATATCCAAAAACATTCAGTACTTC.

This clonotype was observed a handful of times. This chain's CDR3 is CAISLAQDNSPLHF. CDR3 nucleotide sequence: TGTGCCATCAGTCTGGCGCAGGACAATTCACCCCTCCACTTT. This chain links TRBV10-3 with TRBJ1-6; no clear D gene. Trimming cost V 5 bases and J 7 bases, with 12 bases left between them. The CDR3 spans 14 residues. Germline V lookup: CDR1 ENHRY, CDR2 SYGVKD.

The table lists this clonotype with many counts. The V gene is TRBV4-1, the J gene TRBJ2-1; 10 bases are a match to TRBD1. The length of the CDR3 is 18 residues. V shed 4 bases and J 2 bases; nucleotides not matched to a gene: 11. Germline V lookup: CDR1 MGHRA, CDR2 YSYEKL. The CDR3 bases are TGCGCCAGCAGCCGAGGACCGGGACAGGGGTCGACCTACAATGAGCAGTTCTTC. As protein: CASSRGPGQGSTYNEQFF.

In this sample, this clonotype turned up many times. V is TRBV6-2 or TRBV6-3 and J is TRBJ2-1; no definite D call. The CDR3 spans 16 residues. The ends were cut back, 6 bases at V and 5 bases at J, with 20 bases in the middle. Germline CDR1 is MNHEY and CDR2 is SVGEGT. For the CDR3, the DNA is TGTGCCAGCAGAGAACAGTACTCCATGGCTAACAATGAGCAGTTCTTC. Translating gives CASREQYSMANNEQFF.

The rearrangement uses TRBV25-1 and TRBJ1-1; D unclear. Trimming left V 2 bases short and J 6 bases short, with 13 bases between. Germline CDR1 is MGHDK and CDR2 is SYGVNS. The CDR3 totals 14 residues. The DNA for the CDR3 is TGTGCCAGCAGTGAAAAGGACGGCTACTCTGAAGCTTTCTTT. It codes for CASSEKDGYSEAFF. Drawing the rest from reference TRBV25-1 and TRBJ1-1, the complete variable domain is EADIYQTPRYLVIGTGKKITLECSQTMGHDKMYWYQQDPGMELHLIHYSYGVNSTEKGDLSSESTVSRIRTEHFPLTLESARPSHTSQYLCASSEKDGYSEAFFGQGTRLTVV.

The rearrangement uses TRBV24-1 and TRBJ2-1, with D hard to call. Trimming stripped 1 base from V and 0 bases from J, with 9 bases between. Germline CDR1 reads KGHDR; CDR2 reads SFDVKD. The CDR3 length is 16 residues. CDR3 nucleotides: TGTGCCACCAGTGATTTTACCGCGAGCTCCTACAATGAGCAGTTCTTC. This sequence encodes CATSDFTASSYNEQFF.

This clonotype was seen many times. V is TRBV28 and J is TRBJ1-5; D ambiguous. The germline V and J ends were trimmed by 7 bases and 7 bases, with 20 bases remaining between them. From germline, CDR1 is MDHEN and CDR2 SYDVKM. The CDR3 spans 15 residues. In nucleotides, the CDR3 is TGTGCCAGCAAAATGATAGGGCCCCGAGGGCAGCCCCAGCATTTT. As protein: CASKMIGPRGQPQHF. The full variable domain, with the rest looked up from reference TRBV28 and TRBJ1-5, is DVKVTQSSRYLVKRTGEKVFLECVQDMDHENMFWYRQDPGLGLRLIYFSYDVKMKEKGDIPEGYSVSREKKERFSLILESASTNQTSMYLCASKMIGPRGQPQHFGDGTRLSIL.

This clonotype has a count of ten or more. The CDR3 here is CSARDEGTPQETQYF. In DNA form, the CDR3 reads TGCAGTGCTAGAGATGAAGGGACCCCACAAGAGACCCAGTACTTC. The V call is TRBV20-1, the J call TRBJ2-5; D could derive from TRBD1 or TRBD2 (5 bases each). Trimming left V 0 bases short and J 2 bases short, with 13 bases between. This CDR3 spans 15 amino acids. Germline lookup yields CDR1 DFQATT and CDR2 SNEGSKA (reference sequence).

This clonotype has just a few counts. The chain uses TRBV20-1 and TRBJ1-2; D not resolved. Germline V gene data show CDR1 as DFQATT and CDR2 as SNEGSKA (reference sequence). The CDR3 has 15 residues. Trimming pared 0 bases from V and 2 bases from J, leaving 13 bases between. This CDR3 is CSARDRRFGNYGYTF. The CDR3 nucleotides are TGCAGTGCTAGAGATCGGAGGTTCGGAAACTATGGCTACACCTTC.

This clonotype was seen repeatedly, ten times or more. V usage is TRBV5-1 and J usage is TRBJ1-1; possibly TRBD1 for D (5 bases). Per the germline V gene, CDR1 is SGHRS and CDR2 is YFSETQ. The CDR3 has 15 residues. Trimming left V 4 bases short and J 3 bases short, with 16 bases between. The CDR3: CASSGGDPIDTEAFF. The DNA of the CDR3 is TGCGCCAGCAGCGGGGGGGACCCAATAGACACTGAAGCTTTCTTT. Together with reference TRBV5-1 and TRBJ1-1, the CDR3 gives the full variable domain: KAGVTQTPRYLIKTRGQQVTLSCSPISGHRSVSWYQQTPGQGLQFLFEYFSETQRNKGNFPGRFSGRQFSNSRSEMNVSTLELGDSALYLCASSGGDPIDTEAFFGQGTRLTVV.

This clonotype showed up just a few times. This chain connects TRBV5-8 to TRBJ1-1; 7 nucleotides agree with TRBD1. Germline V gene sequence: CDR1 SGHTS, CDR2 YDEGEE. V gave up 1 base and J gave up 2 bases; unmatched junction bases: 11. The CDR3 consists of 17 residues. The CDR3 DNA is TGTGCCAGCAGCTTGTTTGGGCAGGGGGGAGGAAACACTGAAGCTTTCTTT. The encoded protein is CASSLFGQGGGNTEAFF.

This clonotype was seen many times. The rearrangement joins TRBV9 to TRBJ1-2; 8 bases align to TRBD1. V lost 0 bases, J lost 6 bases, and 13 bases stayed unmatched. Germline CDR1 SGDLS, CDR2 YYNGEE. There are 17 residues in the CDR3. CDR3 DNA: TGTGCCAGCAGCGTAGAGCCCAGGGGGCGGAATTACCATGGCTACACCTTC. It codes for CASSVEPRGRNYHGYTF.

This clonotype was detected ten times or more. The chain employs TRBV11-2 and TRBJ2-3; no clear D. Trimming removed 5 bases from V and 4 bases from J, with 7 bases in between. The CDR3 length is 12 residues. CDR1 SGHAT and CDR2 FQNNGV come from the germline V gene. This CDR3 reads CASSQSPDTQYF. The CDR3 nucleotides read TGTGCCAGCAGCCAAAGCCCAGATACGCAGTATTTT.

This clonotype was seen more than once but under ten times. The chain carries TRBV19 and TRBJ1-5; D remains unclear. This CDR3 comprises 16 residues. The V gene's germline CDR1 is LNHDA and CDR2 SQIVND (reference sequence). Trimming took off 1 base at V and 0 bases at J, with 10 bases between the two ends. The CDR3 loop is CASSIGEWNSNQPQHF. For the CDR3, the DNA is TGTGCCAGTAGTATAGGAGAGTGGAATAGCAATCAGCCCCAGCATTTT.

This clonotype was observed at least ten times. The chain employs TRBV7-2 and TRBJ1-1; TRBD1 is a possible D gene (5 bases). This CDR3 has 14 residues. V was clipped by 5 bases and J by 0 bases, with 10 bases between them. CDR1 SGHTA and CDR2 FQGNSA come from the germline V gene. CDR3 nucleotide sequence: TGTGCCAGCAGCAGACAGATCATGAACACTGAAGCTTTCTTT. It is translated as CASSRQIMNTEAFF.

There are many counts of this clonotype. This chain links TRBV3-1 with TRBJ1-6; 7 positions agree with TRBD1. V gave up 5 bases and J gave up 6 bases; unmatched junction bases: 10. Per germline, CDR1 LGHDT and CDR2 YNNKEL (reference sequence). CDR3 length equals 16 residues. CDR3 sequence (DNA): TGTGCCAGCAGCTCGCGAATGGGACAGTCTAATTCACCCCTCCACTTT. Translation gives CASSSRMGQSNSPLHF.

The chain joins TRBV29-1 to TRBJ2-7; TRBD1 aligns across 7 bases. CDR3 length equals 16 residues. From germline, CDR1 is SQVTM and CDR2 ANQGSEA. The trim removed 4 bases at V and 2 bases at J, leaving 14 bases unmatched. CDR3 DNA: TGCAGCGTTGTTGTAGTTAGGGCAGGGGGAACCTACGAGCAGTACTTC. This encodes CSVVVVRAGGTYEQYF.